This T cell receptor (beta chain) was recovered during a study of T-cell memory formation after mild COVID-19. TCRdb used MiXCR to reprocess the 5' RACE reads, holding one entry per CDR3 protein. The repertoire holds roughly 450,000 distinct CDR3 sequences, with 15% to 20% as singletons. Germline V gives CDR1 SGHVS, CDR2 FQNEAQ. V lost 1 base and J 1 base, leaving 5 bases between the germline ends. This CDR3 has 14 amino acids. Sequenced material: PBMCs or a T cell subset sorted from them (not recorded which). This sequence was found in an adult woman who had mild COVID-19 (a few samples of this study predate the infection). Cell type and time point are not known. V usage is TRBV7-8 and J usage is TRBJ2-4; D ambiguous. The CDR3 nucleotides are TGTGCCAGCAGCTTAGGTGCGGCCAAAAACATTCAGTACTTC. Translated, it gives CASSLGAAKNIQYF.